The 12 T cell receptor beta chains listed next were all sequenced from one sample in a study of blood T cell repertoires in COVID-19. Some clones are missing from TCRdb's copy, which holds only in-frame ones; the method was immunoSEQ multiplex PCR. The sample has 220,000 or so clones, 70% to 90% seen once. The specimen sequenced was PBMCs or T cells enriched from blood (not recorded which). These receptors came from a man over 45 who had been exposed to COVID-19.

This chain uses TRBV9 with TRBJ2-2, with unresolved D. The CDR3 is made up of 14 amino acids. V lost 0 bases, J lost 8 bases, and 11 bases lay in between. Germline V gives CDR1 SGDLS, CDR2 YYNGEE. This chain's CDR3 is CASSVDLLVGELFF. CDR3 in DNA: TGTGCCAGCAGCGTAGACCTACTGGTGGGGGAGCTGTTTTTT.

The chain employs TRBV18 and TRBJ1-2, with 10 nucleotides matching TRBD1. CDR1 KGHSH and CDR2 LQKENI come from the germline V gene. V shed 5 bases, J shed 4 bases, and the junction held 7 bases outside the gene matches. The CDR3 has 15 residues. CDR3 region: CASSMTGGAPYGYTF. The CDR3 nucleotides read TGTGCCAGCTCAATGACAGGGGGCGCGCCCTATGGCTACACCTTC.

The rearrangement uses TRBV12-3 or TRBV12-4 and TRBJ1-5; the match to TRBD1 covers 9 bases. With 8 bases clipped from V and 7 bases from J, the junction kept 3 bases outside the gene matches. The CDR3 extends over 12 amino acids. The CDR3 nucleotides are TGTGCCAGCGGACAGGGGCCGCAGCCCCAGCATTTT. Its translation: CASGQGPQPQHF.

For the CDR3, the DNA is TGTGCCAGCAGTTTATCTGACAGTGCCACCACTCCAGCTAACTATGGCTACACCTTC. It translates to CASSLSDSATTPANYGYTF. The chain recombines TRBV28 with TRBJ1-2, with D perhaps matching TRBD1 (5 bases). The V end was cut by 1 base, the J end by 0 bases, with 21 bases between. From germline, CDR1 is MDHEN and CDR2 SYDVKM. The CDR3 has 19 amino acids.

The chain couples TRBV29-1 to TRBJ2-1, with 8 bases that match TRBD2. Germline-derived CDR1 and CDR2 are SQVTM and ANQGSEA. After removal of 4 bases from V and 4 bases from J, the junction contained 9 bases not matched to a gene. CDR3 length equals 15 residues. In nucleotides, the CDR3 is TGCAGCGTTGTCCTAGCGGGTTCTAAGTACAATGAGCAGTTCTTC. This encodes CSVVLAGSKYNEQFF.

The rearrangement links TRBV27 to TRBJ1-6, with unresolved D. Trimming took 7 bases from V and 8 from J, leaving 9 bases between them. The CDR3 extends over 12 amino acids. Per germline, CDR1 MNHEY and CDR2 SMNVEV (reference sequence). CDR3 loop: CASTSGDSPLHF. The CDR3 DNA follows: TGTGCCAGCACCTCCGGGGATTCACCCCTCCACTTT.

The chain employs TRBV5-6 and TRBJ2-7, with 10 bases matching TRBD1. Germline assignment: CDR1 SGHDT and CDR2 YYEEEE. The J segment lost 3 bases and the V segment lost 0 bases, leaving 3 bases of the junction unmatched. The CDR3 is made up of 15 amino acids. CDR3 in amino acids: CASSLGRDRGYEQYV. Written as DNA, the CDR3 is TGTGCCAGCAGCTTGGGGCGGGACAGGGGCTACGAGCAGTACGTC.

V usage is TRBV9 and J usage is TRBJ2-3, with D maybe TRBD1 (6 bases). The CDR3 has 14 residues. The V gene's germline CDR1 is SGDLS and CDR2 YYNGEE. V was shortened by 4 bases and J by 2 bases, with 11 bases between the two germline ends. The CDR3 region is CASSTHRDTDTQYF. The CDR3 region has the DNA TGTGCCAGCAGCACCCACAGGGACACAGATACGCAGTATTTT.

The CDR3 DNA sequence: TGTGCCAGCTCACCCCTAGAACAAGATTATGGCTACACCTTC. Translated: CASSPLEQDYGYTF. The chain uses TRBV18 and TRBJ1-2; D not resolved. The CDR3 is 14 amino acids. V was trimmed by 3 bases and J by 5 bases, leaving 13 bases between them. Germline V CDR1 and CDR2: KGHSH, LQKENI.

The chain joins TRBV18 to TRBJ1-1; the D is unclear. CDR1 and CDR2 (germline): KGHSH, LQKENI. Trimming cost V 0 bases and J 5 bases, with 7 bases left between them. The CDR3 runs 13 residues. For the CDR3, the DNA is TGTGCCAGCTCACCACCGGGCAGGACTGAAGCTTTCTTT. It translates to CASSPPGRTEAFF.

The chain joins TRBV5-8 to TRBJ2-3; the D gene is possibly TRBD2 (5 bases). CDR1 SGHTS and CDR2 YDEGEE come from the germline V gene. V was trimmed by 0 bases and J by 4 bases, leaving 9 bases between them. The CDR3 is 14 amino acids. The CDR3 reads CASSLGNGADTQYF. In DNA form, the CDR3 reads TGTGCCAGCAGCTTGGGGAACGGGGCAGATACGCAGTATTTT.

The chain is built from TRBV7-2 and TRBJ2-1, with 7 nucleotides matching TRBD1. The V and J ends lost 5 bases and 2 bases, in that order; junction bases with no gene match: 3. CDR1 is SGHTA, CDR2 FQGNSA, per germline. The length of the CDR3 is 14 residues. The CDR3 spells CASSGGQAYNEQFF. The CDR3, as DNA: TGTGCCAGCAGCGGCGGACAGGCCTACAATGAGCAGTTCTTC.